These T cell receptor beta chains were read from a single sample in a study of CD8 T cells in ankylosing spondylitis. Each CDR3 protein is one row after TCRdb ran MiXCR on the 5' RACE reads. Here the sample spans 250,000 to 350,000 distinct CDR3 sequences, roughly 20% being singletons. The sample taken for sequencing was blood, either unsorted or a sorted T cell fraction (not recorded which). These receptors originate from a male donor with ankylosing spondylitis or in good health (not recorded which). The CDR3 runs from the conserved cysteine through the conserved F or W. Each record gives: J gene, V gene, D gene, clone size, CDR3 length, CDR3 protein, CDR3 DNA. A D gene is named only where the DNA matches it firmly. The size of a clone is reported for some rows only, either as once, few or many, or as a class for expanded clones.

TRBJ2-5	TRBV7-7	-	many	14	CASSLGSQQETQYF	TGTGCTAGCAGCTTAGGGTCGCAGCAAGAGACCCAGTACTTC
TRBJ1-5	TRBV6-1	TRBD1	few	15	CASRTGQGLTQPQHF	TGTGCCAGCAGAACGGGACAGGGTTTAACCCAGCCCCAGCATTTT
TRBJ2-2	TRBV20-1	-	-	14	CSARETSDIGELFF	TGCAGTGCTAGAGAGACTAGTGACATCGGGGAGCTGTTTTTT
TRBJ2-5	TRBV20-1	TRBD2	-	15	CSARSGLAGGETQYF	TGCAGTGCTAGATCCGGACTAGCGGGAGGAGAGACCCAGTACTTC
TRBJ1-1	TRBV12-3/TRBV12-4	-	-	11	CADSPNTEAFF	TGTGCCGACAGCCCGAACACTGAAGCTTTCTTT
TRBJ2-6	TRBV5-5	-	-	18	CASSLVQGELSGANVLTF	TGTGCCAGCAGCTTGGTGCAGGGCGAACTCTCTGGGGCCAACGTCCTGACTTTC
TRBJ1-2	TRBV7-9	-	-	12	CASSLDGVGYTF	TGTGCCAGCAGCTTAGACGGGGTCGGCTACACCTTC
TRBJ1-1	TRBV12-3/TRBV12-4	-	-	16	CASSFRGAGRNTEAFF	TGTGCCAGCAGTTTCCGGGGGGCGGGGAGGAACACTGAAGCTTTCTTT
TRBJ1-2	TRBV20-1	-	-	12	CSARDSKYGYTF	TGCAGTGCTAGAGACAGCAAGTATGGCTACACCTTC
TRBJ1-2	TRBV12-3/TRBV12-4	TRBD1	-	13	CASSLQDRGGYTF	TGTGCCAGCAGTTTACAGGACAGGGGTGGCTACACCTTC
TRBJ2-2	TRBV2	-	once	16	CASSEWQGNVAGELFF	TGTGCCAGCAGTGAATGGCAGGGAAACGTTGCCGGGGAGCTGTTTTTT
TRBJ2-4	TRBV20-1	TRBD2	few	15	CSARDPTSGVMLGYF	TGCAGTGCTAGAGATCCCACTAGCGGGGTGATGTTGGGCTACTTC
TRBJ2-5	TRBV6-2/TRBV6-3	TRBD1	-	16	CASLWARTGGQETQYF	TGTGCCAGCCTTTGGGCAAGGACAGGGGGGCAAGAGACCCAGTACTTC
TRBJ1-2	TRBV12-3/TRBV12-4	-	many	13	CASSNSLASGYTF	TGTGCCAGCAGTAACAGTCTGGCCTCCGGCTACACCTTC
TRBJ1-2	TRBV5-1	-	few	11	CASKANYGYTF	TGCGCCAGCAAAGCTAACTATGGCTACACCTTC
TRBJ1-1	TRBV15	TRBD1	-	15	CATSRDWDRWTEAFF	TGTGCCACCAGCAGAGATTGGGACAGGTGGACTGAAGCTTTCTTT
TRBJ2-1	TRBV29-1	TRBD1	few	14	CSAVAGGGYNEQFF	TGCAGCGCAGTGGCAGGGGGTGGGTACAATGAGCAGTTCTTC
TRBJ1-4	TRBV4-1	-	-	15	CASSQVQGGGEKLFF	TGCGCCAGCAGCCAAGTACAGGGAGGGGGTGAAAAACTGTTTTTT
TRBJ2-1	TRBV10-3	TRBD2	-	14	CAIKWASGGNEQFF	TGTGCCATCAAGTGGGCTAGCGGGGGCAATGAGCAGTTCTTC
TRBJ1-1	TRBV15	-	many	16	CATSREGWGPNTEAFF	TGTGCCACCAGCAGAGAGGGTTGGGGGCCGAACACTGAAGCTTTCTTT
TRBJ2-3	TRBV29-1	TRBD2	-	14	CSVDVAGITDTQYF	TGCAGCGTTGACGTAGCGGGAATCACAGATACGCAGTATTTT
TRBJ2-3	TRBV14	-	few	16	CASSQRPTGKGNTQYF	TGTGCCAGCAGCCAGCGCCCTACGGGGAAAGGAAATACGCAGTATTTT
TRBJ2-3	TRBV20-1	TRBD2	few	15	CSARRTSGGADTQYF	TGCAGTGCTAGAAGGACTAGCGGGGGAGCGGATACGCAGTATTTT
TRBJ2-5	TRBV7-8	-	many	12	CASSLMEETQYF	TGTGCCAGCAGCTTAATGGAAGAGACCCAGTACTTC
TRBJ2-1	TRBV12-3/TRBV12-4	-	-	15	CASSRQSGTDNEQFF	TGTGCCAGCAGCCGCCAGAGCGGAACAGACAATGAGCAGTTCTTC
TRBJ2-1	TRBV12-3/TRBV12-4	-	few	17	CASSLPGWGRSYNEQFF	TGTGCCAGCAGTTTACCCGGGTGGGGGAGGTCCTACAATGAGCAGTTCTTC
TRBJ2-2	TRBV29-1	-	few	14	CSVGLQSYTGELFF	TGCAGCGTTGGGCTGCAGAGTTACACCGGGGAGCTGTTTTTT
TRBJ2-1	TRBV5-1	-	-	16	CASSFTGTMLYNEQFF	TGCGCCAGCAGCTTCACCGGGACCATGCTCTACAATGAGCAGTTCTTC
TRBJ1-6	TRBV30	-	-	14	CAWSDGNVGSPLHF	TGTGCCTGGAGTGATGGGAACGTGGGGTCACCCCTCCACTTT
TRBJ1-5	TRBV12-3/TRBV12-4	TRBD1	-	16	CASSPPGQGGNQPQHF	TGTGCCAGCAGTCCCCCGGGACAGGGGGGCAATCAGCCCCAGCATTTT
TRBJ1-2	TRBV5-1	TRBD1	few	13	CASSLEGGHGYTF	TGCGCCAGCAGCTTGGAAGGGGGCCATGGCTACACCTTC
TRBJ2-3	TRBV20-1	TRBD1	few	13	CSSGGLSTDTQYF	TGCAGTTCAGGGGGTCTTAGCACAGATACGCAGTATTTT
TRBJ2-1	TRBV27	TRBD2	-	17	CASSQRTSGYSYNEQFF	TGTGCCAGCAGTCAAAGGACTAGCGGGTACTCCTACAATGAGCAGTTCTTC
TRBJ1-2	TRBV12-3/TRBV12-4	-	many	13	CASSFDRNYGYTF	TGTGCCAGCAGTTTCGACAGGAACTATGGCTACACCTTC
TRBJ2-5	TRBV28	TRBD1	few	14	CASSADRERETQYF	TGTGCCAGCAGTGCAGACAGGGAGCGGGAGACCCAGTACTTC
TRBJ2-3	TRBV9	-	-	14	CASSVEGRTDTQYF	TGTGCCAGCAGCGTAGAAGGTAGAACAGATACGCAGTATTTT
TRBJ1-5	TRBV18	-	many	14	CASSPGQPNQPQHF	TGTGCCAGCTCACCGGGACAACCCAATCAGCCCCAGCATTTT
TRBJ1-5	TRBV25-1	-	-	15	CASSELGAGNQPQHF	TGTGCCAGCAGTGAATTGGGCGCAGGGAATCAGCCCCAGCATTTT
TRBJ2-1	TRBV5-6	TRBD2	-	15	CASRGLAGGSNEQFF	TGTGCCAGCAGGGGCCTAGCGGGGGGGTCCAATGAGCAGTTCTTC